This T cell receptor beta chain was sequenced during a study of control samples from healthy donors and cancer patients. Trimming took off 4 bases at V and 6 bases at J, with 13 bases between the two ends. From germline, CDR1 is MGHDK and CDR2 SYGVNS. This CDR3 spans 14 amino acids. Data came from immunoSEQ multiplex PCR; TCRdb stores just in-frame clones and leaves some out. This table has 400,000 to 450,000 clones, about nine tenths appearing once. This chain joins TRBV25-1 and TRBJ2-1; no definite D call. The clonotype was recovered from a man aged 40-49 years with head and neck cancer. Sample: PBMCs. Here the CDR3 DNA reads TGTGCCAGCAGTGTCACCCGGCTGAGCAATGAGCAGTTCTTC. As protein: CASSVTRLSNEQFF.